The 16 T cell receptor beta chains presented below share a single source sample, sequenced in a study of T cell clones after liver transplantation. Sequencing was performed with immunoSEQ multiplex PCR; in TCRdb, only in-frame clones are kept and a portion is missing. In the table there are under 85,000 clones, over 70% of which are singletons. The sample consisted of CD4+ T cells from blood, taken 12 months after liver transplant. These receptors were obtained from a human patient who received a liver transplant. Some T cells may be transferred from the graft donor.

The chain couples TRBV6-5 to TRBJ2-5, with 9 bases matching TRBD2. In germline, CDR1 is MNHEY, CDR2 SVGAGI. The V gene end was trimmed by 2 bases and the J gene end by 5 bases; junction bases not matched to a gene: 6. The CDR3 loop spans 15 amino acids. The CDR3 nucleotides read TGTGCCAGCAGTTACGGTAGCGGGAGAGGTGAGACCCAGTACTTC. Encoded protein: CASSYGSGRGETQYF.

The chain links TRBV10-3 to TRBJ2-5; D gene ambiguous. The CDR3 totals 15 residues. Trimming removed 0 bases at V and 1 base at J, with 9 bases between. Germline assignment: CDR1 ENHRY and CDR2 SYGVKD. CDR3 DNA sequence: TGTGCCATCAGTGAGTCGAGTTCAGGCCAAGAGACCCAGTACTTC. Residues: CAISESSSGQETQYF.

This rearrangement joins TRBV5-6 to TRBJ2-5; 8 bases are shared with TRBD1. This CDR3 has 13 residues. The junction had 4 bases not matched to a gene; V was cut back by 4 bases and J by 5 bases. Germline CDR1 is SGHDT and CDR2 is YYEEEE. The CDR3 here is CASSRTGIETQYF. CDR3 sequence (DNA): TGTGCCAGCAGCCGGACAGGGATCGAGACCCAGTACTTC.

This sequence joins TRBV18 and TRBJ1-2; D uncertain. Trimming took 3 bases from V and 4 from J, leaving 12 bases between them. The CDR3 has 14 amino acids. The germline gives CDR1 KGHSH, CDR2 LQKENI. This CDR3 reads CASSPSETGYGYTF. The CDR3 DNA is TGTGCCAGCTCACCGTCAGAAACGGGCTATGGCTACACCTTC.

The V gene is TRBV7-2, the J gene TRBJ2-3; D is tentatively TRBD1 or TRBD2 (5 bases each). V was trimmed by 1 base and J by 12 bases, leaving 11 bases between them. The CDR3 spans 12 residues. Germline V lookup: CDR1 SGHTA, CDR2 FQGNSA. This chain's CDR3 is CASSLGGPLQYF. The CDR3 DNA sequence: TGTGCCAGCAGCTTAGGGGGACCCCTTCAGTATTTT.

This clone has just one count. The chain couples TRBV5-1 to TRBJ2-5; no firm D call. This CDR3 comprises 13 residues. The V end lost 2 bases, the J end lost 0 bases, and 5 bases lay between the germline ends. The germline V gene has CDR1 SGHRS and CDR2 YFSETQ. CDR3 protein: CASSFGHQETQYF. The CDR3 bases are TGCGCCAGCAGCTTCGGCCACCAAGAGACCCAGTACTTC.

This clone was recorded at least ten times. The junction departs from germline at one end; a sequencing error may be responsible. CDR3 in DNA: TGTGCCAGCAGTAAGGAGGGGGGGGCCAATCAGGCCCAGCATTTT. Its translation: CASSKEGGANQAQHF. J is TRBJ1-5 and V is TRBV6-6, with D possibly matching TRBD1 (6 bases). This CDR3 spans 15 amino acids. The V gene's germline CDR1 is MNHNY and CDR2 SVGAGI (reference sequence).

The chain combines TRBV11-2 with TRBJ2-5; D is perhaps TRBD1 or TRBD2 (7 bases each). The germline gives CDR1 SGHAT, CDR2 FQNNGV. The CDR3 spans 13 residues. Trimming took 8 bases from V and 1 from J, leaving 11 bases between them. CDR3 region: CASGRGPQETQYF. The CDR3 DNA is TGTGCCAGCGGGAGGGGGCCCCAAGAGACCCAGTACTTC.

The CDR3 sequence is CAIRGTSGRGYEQYF. CDR3 nucleotide sequence: TGTGCCATCAGGGGGACTAGCGGGAGAGGGTACGAGCAGTACTTC. V is TRBV10-3 and J is TRBJ2-7, with 14 positions matching TRBD2. The CDR3 has 15 residues. CDR1 ENHRY and CDR2 SYGVKD come from the germline V gene. The J segment lost 4 bases and the V segment lost 6 bases, leaving 5 bases of the junction unmatched.

V is TRBV9 and J is TRBJ2-3; the D gene is possibly TRBD2 (5 bases). The CDR3 consists of 16 residues. Between the trimmed V and J ends, which lost 1 base and 1 base, there was a span of 13 bases. Germline-derived CDR1 and CDR2 are SGDLS and YYNGEE. The chain's CDR3 is CASSVTDYRRTDTQYF. The CDR3 coding sequence is TGTGCCAGCAGCGTAACAGACTACCGGCGCACAGATACGCAGTATTTT.

The gene calls are TRBV12-2 and TRBJ1-1. TRBV12-2 is deemed a pseudogene. The CDR3 runs 16 residues. The CDR3 reads CASRQRDLGVNTEAFF. In DNA, the CDR3 is TGTGCAAGTCGTCAAAGGGACCTGGGGGTAAACACTGAAGCTTTCTTT.

V gene TRBV25-1 combines with J gene TRBJ2-2, with a possible D match to TRBD2 (7 bases). V dropped 2 bases and J dropped 5 bases, with 12 bases sitting between them. The CDR3 loop spans 15 amino acids. CDR1 is MGHDK and CDR2 is SYGVNS in the germline V gene. The CDR3 here is CASSERGAGTGELFF. The CDR3 nucleotides read TGTGCCAGCAGTGAACGGGGGGCCGGGACCGGGGAGCTGTTTTTT.

V is TRBV18 and J is TRBJ2-7; a weak D match, TRBD1 (6 bases). Per the germline V gene, CDR1 is KGHSH and CDR2 is LQKENI. Trimming took 1 base from V and 6 from J, leaving 16 bases between them. This CDR3 spans 15 amino acids. The CDR3 DNA sequence: TGTGCCAGCTCACCACTCACAGGGTTAGGGGGCGAGCAGTACTTC. The encoded protein is CASSPLTGLGGEQYF.

The chain employs TRBV19 and TRBJ1-1, with D tentatively TRBD1 (5 bases). V gave up 3 bases and J gave up 4 bases, with 12 bases separating them. The CDR3 length is 14 residues. Germline CDR1 is LNHDA and CDR2 is SQIVND (reference sequence). Here the CDR3 reads CASSMGYRFTEAFF. For the CDR3, the DNA is TGTGCCAGTAGTATGGGATACAGGTTCACTGAAGCTTTCTTT.

The rearrangement uses TRBV5-1 and TRBJ2-7; 7 nucleotides align to TRBD2. The germline CDR1 and CDR2 sequences are SGHRS and YFSETQ. This CDR3 contains 14 residues. V was clipped by 7 bases and J by 1 base; unmatched bases: 8. The DNA of the CDR3 is TGCGCCAGCCAGGCGTCTAGCGGATCCTACGAGCAGTACTTC. Translation: CASQASSGSYEQYF.

This clone was observed a handful of times. The chain combines TRBV7-9 with TRBJ1-2, with D unresolved. Germline assignment: CDR1 SEHNR and CDR2 FQNEAQ (reference sequence). Trimming left V 0 bases short and J 8 bases short, with 10 bases between. The CDR3 totals 13 residues. The chain's CDR3 is CASSLALRVGYTF. In nucleotides, the CDR3 is TGTGCCAGCAGCTTAGCGCTAAGGGTAGGCTACACCTTC.